The rows below give T cell receptor beta chains drawn from one sample of a study of blood T cells in healthy people across ages. TCRdb reanalysed the 5' RACE reads using MiXCR and keeps one entry per CDR3 protein. The sample lists 550,000 to 750,000 distinct CDR3 sequences; roughly 20% were seen once. The source material was blood. The receptors derive from a man between 65 and 85 years old in good health. Both conserved end residues are part of each CDR3. Clone size, where shown, is once, few, many, or a class for clones that have expanded.

size: few; length: 15; V: TRBV4-3; CDR3: CASRPGQGEWETQYF
size: many; length: 15; V: TRBV12-3/TRBV12-4; CDR3: CASTTSGGSYNEQFF
size: few; length: 15; V: TRBV7-2; CDR3: CASSPEKIAYNEQFF
size: NA; length: 14; V: TRBV6-5; CDR3: CASSLGLAAREQYF
size: NA; length: 14; V: TRBV20-1; CDR3: CSARGDRVETEAFF
size: NA; length: 13; V: TRBV12-3/TRBV12-4; CDR3: CASNALDGNAYTF
size: few; length: 13; V: TRBV2; CDR3: CASSRNPGEKLFF
size: many; length: 16; V: TRBV5-1; CDR3: CASSHISGRSYNEQFF
size: NA; length: 16; V: TRBV3-1; CDR3: CASSQDRTSASYGYTF
size: NA; length: 13; V: TRBV12-5; CDR3: CASGFGGTDTQYF
size: few; length: 15; V: TRBV28; CDR3: CASTPYVGSVETQYF
size: few; length: 14; V: TRBV24-1; CDR3: CATSESQQGREQYF
size: few; length: 16; V: TRBV20-1; CDR3: CSADTSLAGMGGTQYF
size: few; length: 12; V: TRBV20-1; CDR3: CSASRRDTEAFF
size: NA; length: 13; V: TRBV24-1; CDR3: CATEEGKDEKLFF
size: few; length: 14; V: TRBV7-2; CDR3: CASSFKTESYEQYF
size: few; length: 14; V: TRBV14; CDR3: CASSQGDFYYEQYF
size: few; length: 14; V: TRBV5-4; CDR3: CASSQNRGGYGYTF
size: NA; length: 14; V: TRBV13; CDR3: CASTKEVSTGELFF
size: many; length: 14; V: TRBV20-1; CDR3: CSVPGQGRTGELFF
size: NA; length: 15; V: TRBV5-1; CDR3: CASSLVGTKRDEQYF
size: NA; length: 15; V: TRBV6-2/TRBV6-3; CDR3: CASSDPGQGREKLFF
size: NA; length: 13; V: TRBV6-5; CDR3: CASRGQMDSPLHF
size: NA; length: 13; V: TRBV6-2/TRBV6-3; CDR3: CASSQSYTGELFF
size: NA; length: 14; V: TRBV2; CDR3: CATALAKPRQPQHF
size: NA; length: 14; V: TRBV7-2; CDR3: CASSPWTGPYEQYF
size: few; length: 15; V: TRBV10-1; CDR3: CASSDPGPDYNEQFF
size: NA; length: 15; V: TRBV7-2; CDR3: CASSPARGGSVEQFF